What follows are 32 T cell receptor beta chains derived from one specimen sequenced in a study of OX40 agonist ivuxolimab in advanced cancers. Profiled with immunoSEQ multiplex PCR; TCRdb holds only in-frame clones, not every one. The table lists about 72,000 clones, 85% to 90% of them singletons, with 0.7% to 1% in the top ten. Source: CD4+ or CD8+ T cells sorted from blood, taken in a trial of the OX40 agonist ivuxolimab. The receptors here all came from an adult with an advanced solid tumor such as melanoma, head and neck, liver or kidney cancer.

V gene TRBV5-1 combines with J gene TRBJ2-7; D is possibly TRBD2 (6 bases). CDR3 length: 16 amino acids. CDR1 is SGHRS, CDR2 YFSETQ, per germline. V lost 2 bases and J lost 1, with 16 bases in between. The CDR3 is CASSLGGSLVSYEQYF. The CDR3 DNA reads as TGCGCCAGCAGCTTAGGAGGGTCGCTCGTTTCCTACGAGCAGTACTTC.

This chain joins TRBV6-5 and TRBJ2-5; D is possibly TRBD2 (6 bases). This CDR3 is built from 13 residues. Trimming shortened V by 5 bases and J by 5 bases, and 12 bases separated the two germline ends. Germline V lookup: CDR1 MNHEY, CDR2 SVGAGI. The CDR3 reads CASSESGRETQYF. CDR3 coding DNA: TGTGCCAGCAGTGAATCTGGGAGGGAGACCCAGTACTTC.

The chain joins TRBV19 to TRBJ1-2; 9 bases are a match to TRBD1. The CDR3 has 19 residues. J lost 3 bases, V lost 2 bases, and 16 bases had no gene match. Germline values: CDR1 LNHDA, CDR2 SQIVND (reference sequence). The CDR3 sequence is CASSITPGTGPRLHYGYTF. The CDR3 nucleotides read TGTGCCAGTAGTATAACACCTGGGACAGGGCCGCGACTCCACTATGGCTACACCTTC.

This sequence joins TRBV5-1 and TRBJ2-2; 8 bases match TRBD2. The CDR3 sequence is 17 residues long. V lost 2 bases and J lost 3; bases outside the gene matches: 9. Germline CDR1 SGHRS, CDR2 YFSETQ. This chain's CDR3 is CASSFGHSGEYTGELFF. The CDR3 DNA reads as TGCGCCAGCAGCTTCGGACATAGCGGGGAATACACCGGGGAGCTGTTTTTT.

This chain joins TRBV19 and TRBJ1-2; D not certain. V lost 5 bases and J lost 6, with 19 bases in between. The CDR3 is 15 amino acids. The germline V gene encodes CDR1 LNHDA and CDR2 SQIVND (reference sequence). The DNA of the CDR3 is TGTGCCAGTAGTCTTCGACGTTCGGGGTTCGATGGCTACACCTTC. As protein: CASSLRRSGFDGYTF.

The rearrangement joins TRBV18 to TRBJ2-4; 8 bases are a match to TRBD1. In germline, CDR1 is KGHSH, CDR2 LQKENI. CDR3 length: 18 amino acids. Trimming cost V 6 bases and J 1 base; bases outside gene matches: 14. The CDR3 sequence: CASSDRGAVVRAKNIQYF. CDR3 DNA: TGTGCCAGCTCTGACAGGGGAGCAGTCGTACGTGCCAAAAACATTCAGTACTTC.

In its sample, this clone was seen once. V gene TRBV2 combines with J gene TRBJ2-7, with no clear D. V was shortened by 8 bases and J by 5 bases, with 19 bases between the two germline ends. Germline CDR1 reads SNHLY; CDR2 reads FYNNEI. This CDR3 has 14 amino acids. CDR3 bases: TGTGCCAGCCCCAAGGAAGGGTCTCTGGACGAGCAGTACTTC. This encodes CASPKEGSLDEQYF.

The chain couples TRBV5-4 to TRBJ2-2; 8 bases line up with TRBD1. This CDR3 comprises 15 residues. V was pared by 0 bases and J by 6 bases, with 4 bases of the junction left unmatched. CDR1 and CDR2 (germline): SGHNT, YYREEE (reference sequence). The CDR3, as DNA: TGTGCCAGCAGCTTGGAGGCAGGGGGCCCCGGGGAGCTGTTTTTT. Amino acid sequence: CASSLEAGGPGELFF.

V gene TRBV18 combines with J gene TRBJ2-3; 15 nucleotides line up with TRBD2. The CDR3 contains 20 residues. V gave up 0 bases and J gave up 4 bases; unmatched junction bases: 11. CDR1 is KGHSH and CDR2 is LQKENI in the germline V gene. This CDR3 reads CASSPPAGLAGGGSPDTQYF. The CDR3 DNA sequence: TGTGCCAGCTCACCACCCGCGGGACTAGCGGGAGGAGGCAGCCCAGATACGCAGTATTTT.

The chain carries TRBV5-3 and TRBJ2-7; possibly TRBD1 for D (6 bases). TRBV5-3 is noted as an ORF with a role that remains uncertain. V lost 8 bases and J 3 bases, leaving 21 bases between the germline ends. This CDR3 contains 15 residues. The CDR3 DNA reads as TGTGCCAGCAGCCCATACAGGGTTAGGGGCTACGAGCAGTACTTC. It specifies CASSPYRVRGYEQYF.

The chain links TRBV25-1 to TRBJ1-2, with D possibly being TRBD1 (6 bases). Looked up from germline, CDR1 is MGHDK and CDR2 is SYGVNS. V was shortened by 1 base and J by 4 bases, with 13 bases between the two germline ends. This CDR3 is 15 amino acids long. The CDR3 bases are TGTGCCAGCAGTGAATCGGGGGGCCCAATCTATGGCTACACCTTC. Translation: CASSESGGPIYGYTF.

CDR3 sequence (DNA): TGTGCCAGCAGTGAAGCGCTTCCTGACACCGGGGAGCTGTTTTTT. Encoded protein: CASSEALPDTGELFF. The chain is built from TRBV2 and TRBJ2-2; D gene unclear. Germline V gene sequence: CDR1 SNHLY, CDR2 FYNNEI. This CDR3 comprises 15 residues. V was trimmed by 0 bases and J by 3 bases, leaving 8 bases between them.

The J gene is TRBJ2-1, the V gene TRBV5-1, with 7 bases fitting TRBD1. Losses at the gene ends were 4 bases for V and 4 bases for J; bases not matched to a gene: 17. This CDR3 spans 18 amino acids. CDR1 and CDR2 from the germline V gene are SGHRS and YFSETQ. The CDR3 DNA reads TGCGCCAGCAGCCCTAACTCCTACAGGGGCTTCTTTTACAATGAGCAGTTCTTC. Its protein product is CASSPNSYRGFFYNEQFF.

The J gene is TRBJ2-1, the V gene TRBV20-1; D unresolved. The CDR3 has 11 amino acids. Trimming left V 7 bases short and J 0 bases short, with 4 bases between. Germline V gene lookup returns CDR1 DFQATT and CDR2 SNEGSKA (reference sequence). The CDR3 loop reads CSVSSYNEQFF. The CDR3 DNA sequence: TGCAGTGTAAGCTCCTACAATGAGCAGTTCTTC.

CDR3 bases: TGTGCCAGCAGGGGAAGTGGGACTAGCGGATCCTACGAGCAGTACTTC. Its protein product is CASRGSGTSGSYEQYF. The chain recombines TRBV6-6 with TRBJ2-7; 11 bases are a match to TRBD2. The junction had 8 bases not matched to a gene; V was cut back by 6 bases and J by 1 base. The CDR3 extends over 16 amino acids. Germline CDR1 reads MNHNY; CDR2 reads SVGAGI (reference sequence).

The rearrangement links TRBV5-5 to TRBJ1-2; D is unclear. The CDR3 is 15 amino acids. V lost 0 bases, J lost 4 bases, and 13 bases lay in between. In germline, CDR1 is SGHKS, CDR2 YYEKEE (reference sequence). The CDR3 region is CASSLAIGEGYGYTF. The CDR3 coding sequence is TGTGCCAGCAGCTTGGCTATCGGGGAAGGCTATGGCTACACCTTC.

V is TRBV19 and J is TRBJ2-1, with D possibly being TRBD2 (6 bases). Germline V gene data show CDR1 as LNHDA and CDR2 as SQIVND (reference sequence). There are 14 residues in the CDR3. Trimming left V 4 bases short and J 2 bases short, with 9 bases between. CDR3 residues: CASSRGETYNEQFF. CDR3 bases: TGTGCCAGTAGTAGGGGGGAAACCTACAATGAGCAGTTCTTC. The variable domain in full, completed from reference TRBV19 and TRBJ2-1, reads DGGITQSPKYLFRKEGQNVTLSCEQNLNHDAMYWYRQDPGQGLRLIYYSQIVNDFQKGDIAEGYSVSREKKESFPLTVTSAQKNPTAFYLCASSRGETYNEQFFGPGTRLTVL.

In its sample, this clone was seen once. The chain recombines TRBV28 with TRBJ1-2; D perhaps matches TRBD1 (6 bases). The CDR3 runs 14 residues. Trimming cost V 6 bases and J 4 bases, with 15 bases left between them. Germline values: CDR1 MDHEN, CDR2 SYDVKM. This CDR3 reads CASSGSDSLYGYTF. The CDR3, as DNA: TGTGCCAGCAGCGGGTCGGACAGCCTCTATGGCTACACCTTC.

The chain uses TRBV30 and TRBJ1-5; 8 bases line up with TRBD1. This CDR3 has 16 amino acids. V lost 2 bases, J lost 1 base, and 7 bases stayed unmatched. Germline CDR1 and CDR2: GTSNPN and SVGIG (reference sequence). CDR3 sequence reads: CAWSYTGGESNQPQHF. Here the CDR3 DNA reads TGTGCCTGGAGTTATACAGGGGGAGAGAGCAATCAGCCCCAGCATTTT. The full variable domain, with the rest looked up from reference TRBV30 and TRBJ1-5, is SQTIHQWPATLVQPVGSPLSLECTVEGTSNPNLYWYRQAAGRGLQLLFYSVGIGQISSEVPQNLSASRPQDRQFILSSKKLLLSDSGFYLCAWSYTGGESNQPQHFGDGTRLSIL.

The DNA for the CDR3 is TGCGCCAGCAGCTCGCAGGGGGCTTTCGGGGAGCTGTTTTTT. Amino acids: CASSSQGAFGELFF. The chain couples TRBV5-1 to TRBJ2-2, with 8 bases matching TRBD1. Trimming removed 3 bases from V and 7 bases from J; junction bases left unmatched: 5. There are 14 residues in the CDR3. CDR1 and CDR2 from the germline V gene are SGHRS and YFSETQ.

The chain recombines TRBV27 with TRBJ1-1; tentatively, D is TRBD1 (5 bases). The CDR3 totals 13 residues. Germline CDR1 reads MNHEY; CDR2 reads SMNVEV (reference sequence). V dropped 3 bases and J dropped 2 bases, with 7 bases sitting between them. CDR3 bases: TGTGCCAGCAGTTTGAGGGGTAACACTGAAGCTTTCTTT. Translating gives CASSLRGNTEAFF.

This chain uses TRBV9 with TRBJ2-1, with 14 bases that match TRBD2. CDR3 size: 17 residues. Losses at the gene ends were 0 bases for V and 10 bases for J; bases not matched to a gene: 9. The V gene's germline CDR1 is SGDLS and CDR2 YYNGEE. DNA of the CDR3: TGTGCCAGCAGCGTAGTAGTAGGGACTAGCGGGGGAGGGGAGCAGTTCTTC. Protein: CASSVVVGTSGGGEQFF.

V gene TRBV7-3 combines with J gene TRBJ2-2; TRBD1 matches 7 bases. The CDR3 runs 15 residues. Unmatched junction bases numbered 6, after V lost 1 base and J lost 7 bases. CDR1 SGHTA and CDR2 FQGTGA come from the germline V gene. In nucleotides, the CDR3 is TGTGCCAGCAGCTTAAGACAGGGCTATGACGGGGAGCTGTTTTTT. As protein: CASSLRQGYDGELFF.

This clone was recorded only once. This chain connects TRBV4-2 to TRBJ1-1; D is undetermined. Per germline, CDR1 LGHNA and CDR2 YNFKEQ. This CDR3 spans 15 amino acids. V dropped 5 bases and J dropped 4 bases, with 17 bases sitting between them. This chain's CDR3 is CASSFYTLRTTEAFF. CDR3 nucleotide sequence: TGTGCCAGCAGCTTCTACACCTTACGGACCACTGAAGCTTTCTTT.

This clone was seen once. V is TRBV7-2 and J is TRBJ2-7; D ambiguous. The germline CDR1 and CDR2 sequences are SGHTA and FQGNSA. The ends were cut back, 1 base at V and 3 bases at J, with 10 bases in the middle. This CDR3 has 14 residues. CDR3 in DNA: TGTGCCAGCAGCTTAGTCGGCAGCTACTACGAGCAGTACTTC. Translated: CASSLVGSYYEQYF.

V usage is TRBV6-1 and J usage is TRBJ1-2, with a weak D call TRBD1 (6 bases). The CDR3 consists of 14 residues. With 1 base removed from V and 4 bases from J, the gap between germline ends came to 10 bases. CDR1 and CDR2 (germline): MNHNS, SASEGT. DNA of the CDR3: TGTGCCAGCAGTGAAGACGGGACAATCTATGGCTACACCTTC. Translated: CASSEDGTIYGYTF.

This chain joins TRBV10-3 and TRBJ2-7; TRBD1 agrees at 10 bases. The ends lost 6 bases at V and 5 bases at J; junction bases unmatched: 13. Germline CDR1 reads ENHRY; CDR2 reads SYGVKD. The CDR3 consists of 16 residues. The CDR3, as DNA: TGTGCCATCAGGGCGTCAACCGGGACAGGGGCCAACGAGCAGTACTTC. This translates into CAIRASTGTGANEQYF.

The chain links TRBV5-4 to TRBJ1-2; D perhaps matches TRBD1 (6 bases). The CDR3 length is 13 residues. The germline V gene encodes CDR1 SGHNT and CDR2 YYREEE (reference sequence). V lost 4 bases and J 8 bases, leaving 15 bases between the germline ends. The CDR3 protein is CASSQGGRDGYTF. The CDR3 DNA sequence: TGTGCCAGCAGCCAAGGGGGGAGGGACGGCTACACCTTC.

The chain links TRBV19 to TRBJ2-1; D may be TRBD2 (6 bases). The CDR3 spans 15 residues. The germline V and J ends were trimmed by 3 bases and 7 bases, with 16 bases remaining between them. Looked up from germline, CDR1 is LNHDA and CDR2 is SQIVND (reference sequence). CDR3 nucleotide sequence: TGTGCCAGTAGTATCGGGCCTAACCGGGGGAATGAGCAGTTCTTC. Protein: CASSIGPNRGNEQFF. Full variable domain (rest looked up from reference TRBV19 and TRBJ2-1): DGGITQSPKYLFRKEGQNVTLSCEQNLNHDAMYWYRQDPGQGLRLIYYSQIVNDFQKGDIAEGYSVSREKKESFPLTVTSAQKNPTAFYLCASSIGPNRGNEQFFGPGTRLTVL.

The CDR3 DNA is TGTGCCAGCACTGTGGGGGACAGCAAAAACATTCAGTACTTC. This codes for CASTVGDSKNIQYF. The V call is TRBV6-1, the J call TRBJ2-4, with TRBD1 matching over 7 bases. CDR1 is MNHNS, CDR2 SASEGT, per germline. V was clipped by 7 bases and J by 3 bases; unmatched bases: 6. The length of the CDR3 is 14 residues.

The chain has TRBV6-5 and TRBJ2-5, with D possibly TRBD2 on 7 matching bases. V lost 9 bases, J lost 5 bases, and 16 bases lay in between. This CDR3 is 13 amino acids long. Germline CDR1 is MNHEY and CDR2 is SVGAGI. As DNA, the CDR3 is TGTGCCAGTGGAAACGGGGGGCTTGAGACCCAGTACTTC. Translating it yields CASGNGGLETQYF.

V and J are TRBV6-5 and TRBJ1-1; 7 nucleotides agree with TRBD1. V was clipped by 6 bases and J by 7 bases; unmatched bases: 5. CDR3 length equals 12 residues. Looked up from germline, CDR1 is MNHEY and CDR2 is SVGAGI. This chain's CDR3 is CASSPRTGEAFF. CDR3 sequence (DNA): TGTGCCAGCAGCCCTAGGACAGGTGAAGCTTTCTTT.